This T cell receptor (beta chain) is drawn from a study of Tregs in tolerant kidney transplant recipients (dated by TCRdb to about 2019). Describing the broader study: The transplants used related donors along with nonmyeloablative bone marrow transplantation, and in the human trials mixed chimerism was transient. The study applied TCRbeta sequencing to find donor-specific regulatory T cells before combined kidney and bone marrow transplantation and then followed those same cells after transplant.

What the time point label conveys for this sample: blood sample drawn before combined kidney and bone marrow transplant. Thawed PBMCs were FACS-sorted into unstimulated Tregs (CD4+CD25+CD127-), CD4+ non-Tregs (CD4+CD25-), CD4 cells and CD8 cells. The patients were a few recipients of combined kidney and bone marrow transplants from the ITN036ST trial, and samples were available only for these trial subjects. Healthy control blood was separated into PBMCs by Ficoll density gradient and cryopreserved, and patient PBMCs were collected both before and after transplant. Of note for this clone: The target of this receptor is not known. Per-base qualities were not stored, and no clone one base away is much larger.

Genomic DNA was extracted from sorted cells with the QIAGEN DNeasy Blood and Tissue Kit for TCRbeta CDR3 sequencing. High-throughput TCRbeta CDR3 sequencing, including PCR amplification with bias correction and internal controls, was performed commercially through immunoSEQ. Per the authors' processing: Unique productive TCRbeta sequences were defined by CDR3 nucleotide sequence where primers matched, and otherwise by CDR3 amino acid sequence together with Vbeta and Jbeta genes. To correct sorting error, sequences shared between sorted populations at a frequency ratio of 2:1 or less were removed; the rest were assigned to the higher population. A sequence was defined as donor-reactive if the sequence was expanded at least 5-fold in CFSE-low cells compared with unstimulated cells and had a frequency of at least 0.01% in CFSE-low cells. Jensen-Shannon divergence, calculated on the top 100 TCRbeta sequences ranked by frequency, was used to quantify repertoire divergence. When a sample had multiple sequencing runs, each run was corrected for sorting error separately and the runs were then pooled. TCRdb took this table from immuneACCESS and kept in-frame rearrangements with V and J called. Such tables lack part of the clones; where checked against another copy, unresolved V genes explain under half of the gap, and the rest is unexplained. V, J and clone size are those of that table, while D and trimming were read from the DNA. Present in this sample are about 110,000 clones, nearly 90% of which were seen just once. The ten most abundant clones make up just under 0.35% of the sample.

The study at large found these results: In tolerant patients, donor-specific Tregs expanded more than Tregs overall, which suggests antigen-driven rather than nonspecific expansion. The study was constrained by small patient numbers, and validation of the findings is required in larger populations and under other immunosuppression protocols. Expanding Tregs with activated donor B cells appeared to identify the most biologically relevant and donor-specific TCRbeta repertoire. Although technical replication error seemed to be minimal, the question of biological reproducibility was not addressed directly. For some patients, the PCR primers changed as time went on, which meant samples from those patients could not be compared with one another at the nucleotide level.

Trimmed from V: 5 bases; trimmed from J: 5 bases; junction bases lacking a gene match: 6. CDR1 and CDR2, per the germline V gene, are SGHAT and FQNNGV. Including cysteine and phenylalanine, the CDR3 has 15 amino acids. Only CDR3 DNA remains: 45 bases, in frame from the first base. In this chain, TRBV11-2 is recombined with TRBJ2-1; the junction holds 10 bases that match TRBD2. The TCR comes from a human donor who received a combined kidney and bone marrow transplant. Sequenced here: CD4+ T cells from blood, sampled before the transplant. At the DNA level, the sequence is TGTGCCAGCAGCGCCACTAGCGGGACGAACAATGAGCAGTTCTTC. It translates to CASSATSGTNNEQFF.